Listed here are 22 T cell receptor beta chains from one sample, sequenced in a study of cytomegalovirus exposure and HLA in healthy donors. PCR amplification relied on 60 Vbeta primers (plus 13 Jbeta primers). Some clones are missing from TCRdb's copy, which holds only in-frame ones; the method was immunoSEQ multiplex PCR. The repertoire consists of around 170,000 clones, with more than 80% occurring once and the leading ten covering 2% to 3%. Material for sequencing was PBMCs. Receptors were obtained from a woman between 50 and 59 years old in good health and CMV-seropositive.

In nucleotides, the CDR3 is TGTGCCAGCAGCAGAAGGACAGGGGGCGAAGAGACCCAGTACTTC. It is translated as CASSRRTGGEETQYF. The gene calls are TRBV5-8 and TRBJ2-5, with 11 bases matching TRBD1. The junction had 5 bases not matched to a gene; V was cut back by 4 bases and J by 3 bases. This CDR3 has 15 amino acids. CDR1 and CDR2 (germline): SGHTS, YDEGEE.

CDR3 bases: TGTGCCAGCAGCTTTGGGGGGACCCAAGAGACCCAGTACTTC. It codes for CASSFGGTQETQYF. The rearrangement links TRBV5-4 to TRBJ2-5, with D possibly being TRBD2 (6 bases). The CDR3 has 14 amino acids. With 2 bases removed from V and 1 base from J, the gap between germline ends came to 9 bases. Germline CDR1 SGHNT, CDR2 YYREEE (reference sequence).

The CDR3 loop reads CASSWRQAYETQYF. In DNA, the CDR3 is TGTGCCAGCAGCTGGAGACAGGCTTATGAGACCCAGTACTTC. V is TRBV7-2 and J is TRBJ2-5; D perhaps matches TRBD1 (6 bases). The CDR3 is 14 amino acids. Per the germline V gene, CDR1 is SGHTA and CDR2 is FQGNSA. V dropped 4 bases and J dropped 5 bases, with 14 bases sitting between them.

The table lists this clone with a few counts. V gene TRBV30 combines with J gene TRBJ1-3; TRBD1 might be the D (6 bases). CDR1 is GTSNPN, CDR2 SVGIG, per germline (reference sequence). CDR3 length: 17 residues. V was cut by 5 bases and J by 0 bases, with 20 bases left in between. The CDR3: CAWAAPGQLISGNTIYF. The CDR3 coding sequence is TGTGCCTGGGCGGCACCGGGACAACTAATCTCTGGAAACACCATATATTTT.

The CDR3 reads CASRDRMTDTQYF. The CDR3, as DNA: TGCGCCAGCAGGGACAGGATGACAGATACGCAGTATTTT. V usage is TRBV10-2 and J usage is TRBJ2-3; 7 positions agree with TRBD1. V dropped 6 bases and J dropped 3; count of bases not matched to a gene: 3. The CDR3 has 13 amino acids. Germline CDR1 is WSHSY and CDR2 is SAAADI.

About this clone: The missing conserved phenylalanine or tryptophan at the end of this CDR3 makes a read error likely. The DNA of the CDR3 is TGCGCCAGCAGCCAAGATAGAGGGATAAGCGGGCAGTACCTC. It encodes CASSQDRGISGQYL. This sequence joins TRBV4-1 and TRBJ2-7; TRBD2 might be the D (5 bases). The V end lost 0 bases, the J end lost 9 bases, and 15 bases lay between the germline ends. Germline values: CDR1 MGHRA, CDR2 YSYEKL. The CDR3 is 14 residues long.

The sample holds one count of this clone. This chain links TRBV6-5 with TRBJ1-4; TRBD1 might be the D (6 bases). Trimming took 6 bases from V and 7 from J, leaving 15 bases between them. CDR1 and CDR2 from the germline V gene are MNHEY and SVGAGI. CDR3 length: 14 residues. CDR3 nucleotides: TGTGCCAGCAGGCAGGGGTCTCCTCTTGAAAAACTGTTTTTT. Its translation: CASRQGSPLEKLFF.

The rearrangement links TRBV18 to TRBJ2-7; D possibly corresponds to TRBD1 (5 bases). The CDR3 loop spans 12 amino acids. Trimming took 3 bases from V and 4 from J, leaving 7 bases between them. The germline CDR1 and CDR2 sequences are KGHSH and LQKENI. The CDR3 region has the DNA TGTGCCAGCTCACCGACAGAATACGAGCAGTACTTC. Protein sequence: CASSPTEYEQYF. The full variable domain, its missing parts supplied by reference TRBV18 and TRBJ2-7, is NAGVMQNPRHLVRRRGQEARLRCSPMKGHSHVYWYRQLPEEGLKFMVYLQKENIIDESGMPKERFSAEFPKEGPSILRIQQVVRGDSAAYFCASSPTEYEQYFGPGTRLTVT.

CDR3 sequence: CASSEVGRPGYF. DNA for the CDR3: TGTGCCAGCAGTGAAGTGGGGCGGCCCGGGTACTTC. The chain couples TRBV2 to TRBJ2-5; D possibly corresponds to TRBD1 (5 bases). Trimming cost V 1 base and J 13 bases, with 13 bases left between them. The CDR3 length is 12 residues. The germline CDR1 and CDR2 sequences are SNHLY and FYNNEI.

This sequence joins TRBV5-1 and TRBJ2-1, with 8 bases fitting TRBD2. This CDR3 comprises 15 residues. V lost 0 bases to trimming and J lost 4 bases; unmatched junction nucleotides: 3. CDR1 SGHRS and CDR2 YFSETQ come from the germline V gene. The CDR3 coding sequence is TGCGCCAGCAGCTTGGGACTAGCGACTTACAATGAGCAGTTCTTC. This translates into CASSLGLATYNEQFF.

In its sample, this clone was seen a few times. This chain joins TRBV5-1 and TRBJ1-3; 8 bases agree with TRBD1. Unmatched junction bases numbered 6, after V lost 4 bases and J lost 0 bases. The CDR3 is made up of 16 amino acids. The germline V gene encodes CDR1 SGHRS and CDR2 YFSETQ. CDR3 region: CASSQGQVGSGNTIYF. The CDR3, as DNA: TGCGCCAGCAGCCAGGGACAGGTGGGCTCTGGAAACACCATATATTTT.

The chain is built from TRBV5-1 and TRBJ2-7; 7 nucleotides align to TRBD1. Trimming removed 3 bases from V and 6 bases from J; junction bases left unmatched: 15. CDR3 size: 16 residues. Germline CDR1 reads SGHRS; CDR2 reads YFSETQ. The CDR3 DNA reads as TGCGCCAGCAGCTCTACAGACAGGGCAATGCTGGGCGAGCAGTACTTC. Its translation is CASSSTDRAMLGEQYF.

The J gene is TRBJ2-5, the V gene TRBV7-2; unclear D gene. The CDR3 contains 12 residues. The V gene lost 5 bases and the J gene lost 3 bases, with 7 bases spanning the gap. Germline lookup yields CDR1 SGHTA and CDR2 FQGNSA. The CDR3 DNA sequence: TGTGCCAGCAGCCCCTTAAAAGAGACCCAGTACTTC. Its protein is CASSPLKETQYF.

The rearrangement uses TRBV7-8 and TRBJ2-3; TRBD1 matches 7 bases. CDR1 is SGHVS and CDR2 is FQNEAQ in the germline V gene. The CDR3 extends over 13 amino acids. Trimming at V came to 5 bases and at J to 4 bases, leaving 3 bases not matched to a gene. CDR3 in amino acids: CASSHGTADTQYF. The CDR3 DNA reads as TGTGCCAGCAGCCACGGGACAGCAGATACGCAGTATTTT.

The CDR3 loop reads CASSALRGETQYF. As DNA, the CDR3 is TGTGCCAGCAGTGCCCTCAGGGGGGAGACCCAGTACTTC. V gene TRBV6-4 combines with J gene TRBJ2-5; TRBD1 matches at 7 bases. Trimming took 4 bases from V and 5 from J; bases not matched to a gene: 4. The CDR3 loop spans 13 amino acids. Germline V lookup: CDR1 MRHNA, CDR2 SNTAGT.

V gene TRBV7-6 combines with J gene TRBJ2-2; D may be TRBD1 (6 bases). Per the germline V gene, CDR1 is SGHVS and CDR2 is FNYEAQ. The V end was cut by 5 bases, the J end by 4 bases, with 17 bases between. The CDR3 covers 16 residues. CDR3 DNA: TGTGCCAGCAGCGATAGGACAGAACTGAGCACCGGGGAGCTGTTTTTT. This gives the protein CASSDRTELSTGELFF.

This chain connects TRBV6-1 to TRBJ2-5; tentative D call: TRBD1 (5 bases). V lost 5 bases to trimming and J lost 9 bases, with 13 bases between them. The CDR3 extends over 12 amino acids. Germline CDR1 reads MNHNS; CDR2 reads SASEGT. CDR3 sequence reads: CASSLRGWAQYF. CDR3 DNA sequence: TGTGCCAGCAGTTTAAGGGGTTGGGCCCAGTACTTC.

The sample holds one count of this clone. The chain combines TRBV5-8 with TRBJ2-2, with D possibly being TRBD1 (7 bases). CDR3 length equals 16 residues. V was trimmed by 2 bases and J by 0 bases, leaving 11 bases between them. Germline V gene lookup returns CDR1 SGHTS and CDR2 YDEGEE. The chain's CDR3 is CASSFQGGPNTGELFF. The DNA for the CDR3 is TGTGCCAGCAGCTTTCAGGGGGGTCCGAACACCGGGGAGCTGTTTTTT.

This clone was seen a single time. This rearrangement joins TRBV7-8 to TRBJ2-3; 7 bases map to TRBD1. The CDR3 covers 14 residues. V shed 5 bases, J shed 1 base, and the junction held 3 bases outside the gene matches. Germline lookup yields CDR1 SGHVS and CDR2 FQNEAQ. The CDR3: CASSPGTGTDTQYF. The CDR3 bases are TGTGCCAGCAGCCCCGGGACAGGCACAGATACGCAGTATTTT.

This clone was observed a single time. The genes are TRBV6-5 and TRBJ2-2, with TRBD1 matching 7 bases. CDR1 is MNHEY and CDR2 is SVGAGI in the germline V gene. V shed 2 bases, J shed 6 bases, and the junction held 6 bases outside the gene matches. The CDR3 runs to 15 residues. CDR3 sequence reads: CASSYTGAGAGELFF. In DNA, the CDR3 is TGTGCCAGCAGTTACACAGGGGCAGGCGCCGGGGAGCTGTTTTTT.

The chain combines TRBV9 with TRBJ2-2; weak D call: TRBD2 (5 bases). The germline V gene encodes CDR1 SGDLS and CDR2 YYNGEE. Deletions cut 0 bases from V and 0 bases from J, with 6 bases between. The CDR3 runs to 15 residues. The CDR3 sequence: CASSVAGTNTGELFF. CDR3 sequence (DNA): TGTGCCAGCAGCGTAGCGGGGACGAACACCGGGGAGCTGTTTTTT.

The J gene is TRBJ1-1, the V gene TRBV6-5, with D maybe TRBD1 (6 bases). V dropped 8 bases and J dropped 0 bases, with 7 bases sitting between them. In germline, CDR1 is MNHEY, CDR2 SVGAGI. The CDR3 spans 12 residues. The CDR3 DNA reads TGTGCCAGCGGGGGCGTGAACACTGAAGCTTTCTTT. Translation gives CASGGVNTEAFF.